A single sample gave rise to the 8 T cell receptor beta chains below, sequenced in a study of blood T cell repertoires in COVID-19. Only in-frame clones appear in the TCRdb table, and some are missing; sequencing was by immunoSEQ multiplex PCR. This table holds more than 45,000 clones, less than 95% found once. The material sequenced was peripheral blood. Receptor source: a man in his sixties or seventies with active COVID-19.

This chain joins TRBV5-4 and TRBJ2-3; no clear D gene. The CDR3 runs 15 residues. Germline V gives CDR1 SGHNT, CDR2 YYREEE (reference sequence). Trimming removed 0 bases at V and 0 bases at J, with 8 bases between. This CDR3 reads CASSLAERSTDTQYF. CDR3 DNA sequence: TGTGCCAGCAGCTTGGCTGAGAGGAGCACAGATACGCAGTATTTT.

This chain links TRBV10-1 with TRBJ2-1; D possibly corresponds to TRBD1 (5 bases). Trimming took off 7 bases at V and 5 bases at J, with 9 bases between the two ends. The CDR3 has 12 residues. The germline CDR1 and CDR2 sequences are WNHNN and SYGVQD (reference sequence). The CDR3 reads CASIGHHNEQFF. The CDR3 coding sequence is TGCGCCAGCATAGGACACCACAATGAGCAGTTCTTC.

This chain connects TRBV2 to TRBJ2-3; 8 positions agree with TRBD1. Germline lookup yields CDR1 SNHLY and CDR2 FYNNEI. Trimming cost V 5 bases and J 3 bases; bases outside gene matches: 1. The CDR3 is made up of 13 amino acids. CDR3 loop: CASSRQGTDTQYF. CDR3 sequence (DNA): TGTGCCAGCAGTAGACAGGGGACAGATACGCAGTATTTT. Together with reference TRBV2 and TRBJ2-3, the CDR3 gives the full variable domain: EPEVTQTPSHQVTQMGQEVILRCVPISNHLYFYWYRQILGQKVEFLVSFYNNEISEKSEIFDDQFSVERPDGSNFTLKIRSTKLEDSAMYFCASSRQGTDTQYFGPGTRLTVL.

V and J are TRBV10-3 and TRBJ1-4, with 9 bases that match TRBD1. The length of the CDR3 is 15 residues. Trimming cost V 4 bases and J 2 bases; bases outside gene matches: 2. The germline V gene encodes CDR1 ENHRY and CDR2 SYGVKD. CDR3 in amino acids: CAISGTGGTNEKLFF. The CDR3 nucleotides are TGTGCCATCAGTGGTACAGGGGGCACTAATGAAAAACTGTTTTTT.

The chain combines TRBV5-4 with TRBJ2-2, with TRBD1 matching 9 bases. V was pared by 4 bases and J by 6 bases, with 10 bases of the junction left unmatched. Per germline, CDR1 SGHNT and CDR2 YYREEE (reference sequence). The CDR3 is made up of 16 amino acids. CDR3 region: CASSPGTGLFSGELFF. The CDR3 DNA is TGTGCCAGCAGCCCAGGGACAGGGTTGTTTTCCGGGGAGCTGTTTTTT. Together with reference TRBV5-4 and TRBJ2-2, the CDR3 gives the full variable domain: ETGVTQSPTHLIKTRGQQVTLRCSSQSGHNTVSWYQQALGQGPQFIFQYYREEENGRGNFPPRFSGLQFPNYSSELNVNALELDDSALYLCASSPGTGLFSGELFFGEGSRLTVL.

This rearrangement joins TRBV20-1 to TRBJ2-5, with 12 bases matching TRBD2. Germline V CDR1 and CDR2: DFQATT, SNEGSKA (reference sequence). The trim removed 3 bases at V and 0 bases at J, leaving 2 bases unmatched. This CDR3 contains 15 residues. CDR3 sequence reads: CSASLAGGNQETQYF. The CDR3 DNA reads TGCAGTGCTAGTCTAGCGGGGGGGAACCAAGAGACCCAGTACTTC.

The chain carries TRBV30 and TRBJ2-3, with D possibly being TRBD1 (6 bases). Germline CDR1 and CDR2: GTSNPN and SVGIG (reference sequence). V lost 4 bases and J lost 4, with 12 bases in between. This CDR3 is built from 13 residues. This CDR3 is CAWMPGDADTQYF. DNA for the CDR3: TGTGCCTGGATGCCAGGGGACGCAGATACGCAGTATTTT.

This chain joins TRBV6-6 and TRBJ2-3, with 7 nucleotides matching TRBD1. The length of the CDR3 is 14 residues. Trimming removed 5 bases from V and 6 bases from J; junction bases left unmatched: 8. The germline CDR1 and CDR2 sequences are MNHNY and SVGAGI (reference sequence). The CDR3 loop reads CASSNRQGTDTQYF. The CDR3 nucleotides are TGTGCCAGCAGTAACCGACAGGGAACGGATACGCAGTATTTT.